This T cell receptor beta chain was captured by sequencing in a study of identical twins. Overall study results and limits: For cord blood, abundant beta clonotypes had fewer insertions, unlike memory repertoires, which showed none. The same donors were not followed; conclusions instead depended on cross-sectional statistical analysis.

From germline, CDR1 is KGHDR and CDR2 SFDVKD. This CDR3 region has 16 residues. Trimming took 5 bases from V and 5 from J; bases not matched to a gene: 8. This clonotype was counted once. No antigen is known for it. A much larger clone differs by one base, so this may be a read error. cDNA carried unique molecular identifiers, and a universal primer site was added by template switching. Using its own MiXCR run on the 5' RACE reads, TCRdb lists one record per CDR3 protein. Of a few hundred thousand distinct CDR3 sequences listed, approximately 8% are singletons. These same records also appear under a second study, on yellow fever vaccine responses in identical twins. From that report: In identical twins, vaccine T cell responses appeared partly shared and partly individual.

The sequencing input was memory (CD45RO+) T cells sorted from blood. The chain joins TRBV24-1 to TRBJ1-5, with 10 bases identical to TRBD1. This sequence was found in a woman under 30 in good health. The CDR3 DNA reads TGTGCCACCAGTGGGGGGACAGGGGCATCCGATCAGCCCCAGCATTTT. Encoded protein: CATSGGTGASDQPQHF.